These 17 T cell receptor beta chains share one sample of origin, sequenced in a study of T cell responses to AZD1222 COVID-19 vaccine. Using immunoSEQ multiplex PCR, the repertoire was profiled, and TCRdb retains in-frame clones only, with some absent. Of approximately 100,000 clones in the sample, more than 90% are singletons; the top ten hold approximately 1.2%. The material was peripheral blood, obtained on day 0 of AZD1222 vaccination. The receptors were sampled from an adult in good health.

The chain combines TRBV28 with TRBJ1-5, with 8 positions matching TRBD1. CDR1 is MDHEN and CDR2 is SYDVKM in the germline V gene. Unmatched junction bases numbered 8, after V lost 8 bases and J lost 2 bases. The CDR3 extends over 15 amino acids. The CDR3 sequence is CASGAGGAGNQPQHF. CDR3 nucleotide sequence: TGTGCCAGCGGGGCAGGGGGCGCGGGCAATCAGCCCCAGCATTTT.

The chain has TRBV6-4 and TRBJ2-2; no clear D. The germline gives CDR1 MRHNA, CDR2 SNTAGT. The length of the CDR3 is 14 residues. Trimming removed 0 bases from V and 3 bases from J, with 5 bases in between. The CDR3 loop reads CASSDSRYTGELFF. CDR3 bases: TGTGCCAGCAGTGACTCGAGGTACACCGGGGAGCTGTTTTTT.

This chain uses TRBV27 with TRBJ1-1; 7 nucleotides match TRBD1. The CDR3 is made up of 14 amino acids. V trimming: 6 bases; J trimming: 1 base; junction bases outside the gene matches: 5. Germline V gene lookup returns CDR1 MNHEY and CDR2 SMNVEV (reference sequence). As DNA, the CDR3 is TGTGCCAGCAGCCTCAGGGGGGAGAACACTGAAGCTTTCTTT. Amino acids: CASSLRGENTEAFF.

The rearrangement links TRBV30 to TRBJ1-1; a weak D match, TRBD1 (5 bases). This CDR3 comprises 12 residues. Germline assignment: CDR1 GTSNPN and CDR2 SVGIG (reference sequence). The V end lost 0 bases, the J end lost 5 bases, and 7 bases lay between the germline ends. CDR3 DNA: TGTGCCTGGAGTGTACGGGGGACTGAAGCTTTCTTT. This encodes CAWSVRGTEAFF.

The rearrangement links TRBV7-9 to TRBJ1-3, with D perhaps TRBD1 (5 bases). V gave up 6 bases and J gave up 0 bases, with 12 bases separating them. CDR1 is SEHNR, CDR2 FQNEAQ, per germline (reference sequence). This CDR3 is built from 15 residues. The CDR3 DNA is TGTGCCAGCAGTGAAACAGGCAGCTCTGGAAACACCATATATTTT. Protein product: CASSETGSSGNTIYF. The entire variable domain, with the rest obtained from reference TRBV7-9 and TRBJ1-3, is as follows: DTGVSQNPRHKITKRGQNVTFRCDPISEHNRLYWYRQTLGQGPEFLTYFQNEAQLEKSRLLSDRFSAERPKGSFSTLEIQRTEQGDSAMYLCASSETGSSGNTIYFGEGSWLTVV.

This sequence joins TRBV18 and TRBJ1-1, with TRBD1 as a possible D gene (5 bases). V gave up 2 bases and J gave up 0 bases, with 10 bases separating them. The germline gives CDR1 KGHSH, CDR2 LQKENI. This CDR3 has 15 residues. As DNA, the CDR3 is TGTGCCAGCTCACCAGAGGGGAAACTGAACACTGAAGCTTTCTTT. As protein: CASSPEGKLNTEAFF.

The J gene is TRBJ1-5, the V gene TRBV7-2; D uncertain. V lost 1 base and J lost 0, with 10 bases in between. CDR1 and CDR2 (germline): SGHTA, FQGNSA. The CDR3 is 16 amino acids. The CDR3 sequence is CASSLVAGFSNQPQHF. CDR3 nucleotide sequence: TGTGCCAGCAGCTTAGTTGCAGGCTTTAGCAATCAGCCCCAGCATTTT.

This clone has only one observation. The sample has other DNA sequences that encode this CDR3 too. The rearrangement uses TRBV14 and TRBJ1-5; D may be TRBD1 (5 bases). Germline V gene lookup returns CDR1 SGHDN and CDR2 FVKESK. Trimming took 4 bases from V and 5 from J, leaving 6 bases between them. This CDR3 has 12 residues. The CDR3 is CASSLGDQPQHF. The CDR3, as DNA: TGTGCCAGCAGCCTAGGGGATCAGCCCCAGCATTTT. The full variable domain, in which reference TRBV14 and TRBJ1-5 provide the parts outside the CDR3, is EAGVTQFPSHSVIEKGQTVTLRCDPISGHDNLYWYRRVMGKEIKFLLHFVKESKQDESGMPNNRFLAERTGGTYSTLKVQPAELEDSGVYFCASSLGDQPQHFGDGTRLSIL.

The CDR3 here is CASKPVEGEKLFF. CDR3 nucleotides: TGTGCCAGCAAGCCAGTCGAGGGAGAAAAACTGTTTTTT. The chain combines TRBV12-3 or TRBV12-4 with TRBJ1-4; D is unresolved. The germline V and J ends were trimmed by 7 bases and 8 bases, with 14 bases remaining between them. This CDR3 contains 13 residues.

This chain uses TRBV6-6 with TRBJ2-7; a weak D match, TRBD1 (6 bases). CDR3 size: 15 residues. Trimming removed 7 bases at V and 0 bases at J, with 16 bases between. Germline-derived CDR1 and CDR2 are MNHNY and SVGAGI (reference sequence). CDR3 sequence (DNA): TGTGCCAGCACTGACCGACAGGAGAGCTCCTACGAGCAGTACTTC. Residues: CASTDRQESSYEQYF.

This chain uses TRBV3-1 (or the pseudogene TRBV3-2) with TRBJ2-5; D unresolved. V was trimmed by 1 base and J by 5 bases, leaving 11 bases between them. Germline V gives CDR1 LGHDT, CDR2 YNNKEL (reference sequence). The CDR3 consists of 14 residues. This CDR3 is CASSQGVDVETQYF. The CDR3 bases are TGTGCCAGCAGCCAAGGAGTGGATGTGGAGACCCAGTACTTC.

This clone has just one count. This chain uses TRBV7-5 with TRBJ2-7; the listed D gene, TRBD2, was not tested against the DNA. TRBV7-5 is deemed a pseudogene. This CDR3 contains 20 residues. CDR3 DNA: TGTGTCAGAAGCTCCACTTCCCTCCCGCCCGCTCGGAGTTTCGCCTACGAGCAGTACTTC. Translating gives CVRSSTSLPPARSFAYEQYF.

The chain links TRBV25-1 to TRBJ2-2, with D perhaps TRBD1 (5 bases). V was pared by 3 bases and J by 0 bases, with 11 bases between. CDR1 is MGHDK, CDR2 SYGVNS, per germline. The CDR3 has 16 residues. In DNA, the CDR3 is TGTGCCAGCAGTGACCCCGGCAGGGCGAACACCGGGGAGCTGTTTTTT. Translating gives CASSDPGRANTGELFF. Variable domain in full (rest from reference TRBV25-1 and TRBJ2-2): EADIYQTPRYLVIGTGKKITLECSQTMGHDKMYWYQQDPGMELHLIHYSYGVNSTEKGDLSSESTVSRIRTEHFPLTLESARPSHTSQYLCASSDPGRANTGELFFGEGSRLTVL.

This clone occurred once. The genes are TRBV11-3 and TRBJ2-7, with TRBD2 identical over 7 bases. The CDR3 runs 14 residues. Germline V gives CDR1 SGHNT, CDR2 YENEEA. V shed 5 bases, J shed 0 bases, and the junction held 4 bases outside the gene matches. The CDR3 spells CASSQAGSSYEQYF. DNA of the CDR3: TGTGCCAGCAGCCAAGCGGGGTCCTCCTACGAGCAGTACTTC.

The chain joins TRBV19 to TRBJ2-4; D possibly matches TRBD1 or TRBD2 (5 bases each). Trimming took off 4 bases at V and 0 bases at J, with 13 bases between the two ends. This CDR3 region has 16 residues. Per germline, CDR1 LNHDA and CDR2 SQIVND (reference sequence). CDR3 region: CASSSGQGRAKNIQYF. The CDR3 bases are TGTGCCAGTAGTAGTGGGCAGGGACGAGCCAAAAACATTCAGTACTTC.

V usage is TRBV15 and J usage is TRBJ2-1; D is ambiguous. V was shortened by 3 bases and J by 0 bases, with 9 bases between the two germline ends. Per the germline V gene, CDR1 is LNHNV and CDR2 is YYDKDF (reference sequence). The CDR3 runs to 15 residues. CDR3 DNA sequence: TGTGCCACCAGCAGGCAGAAGAGCTCCTACAATGAGCAGTTCTTC. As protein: CATSRQKSSYNEQFF.

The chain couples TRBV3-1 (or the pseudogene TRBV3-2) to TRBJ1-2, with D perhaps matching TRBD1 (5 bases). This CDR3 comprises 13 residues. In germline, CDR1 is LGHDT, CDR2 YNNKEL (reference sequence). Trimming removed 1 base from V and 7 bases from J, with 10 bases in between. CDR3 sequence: CASSQGGVGGYTF. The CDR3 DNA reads TGTGCCAGCAGCCAAGGAGGGGTCGGTGGCTACACCTTC.